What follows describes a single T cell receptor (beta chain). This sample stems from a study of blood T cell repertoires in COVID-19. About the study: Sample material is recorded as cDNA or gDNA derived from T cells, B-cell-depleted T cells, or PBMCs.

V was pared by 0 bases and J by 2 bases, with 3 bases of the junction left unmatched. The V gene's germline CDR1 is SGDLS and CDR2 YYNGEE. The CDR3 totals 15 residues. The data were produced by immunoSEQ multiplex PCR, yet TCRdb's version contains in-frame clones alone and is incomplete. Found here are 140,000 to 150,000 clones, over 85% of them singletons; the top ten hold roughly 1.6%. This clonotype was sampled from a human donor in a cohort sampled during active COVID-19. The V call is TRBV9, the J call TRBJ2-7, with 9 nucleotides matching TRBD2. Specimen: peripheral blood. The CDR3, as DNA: TGTGCCAGCAGCGTAGCGGCTAGCGGGGCCTACGAGCAGTACTTC. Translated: CASSVAASGAYEQYF.